The rows below give T cell receptor beta chains drawn from one sample of a study of cytomegalovirus exposure and HLA in healthy donors. Method: immunoSEQ multiplex PCR; TCRdb's copy keeps in-frame clones and lacks some. This sample has 90,000 or so clones; roughly 82% occur once, and the top ten carry 3.4%. The sequenced sample was PBMCs. These TCRs come from a man aged 25-45 years in good health and CMV-seropositive. The CDR3 runs from the conserved cysteine through the conserved F or W. A D gene is named only where the DNA matches it firmly. Clone size is stated in some rows and not others, as once, few, many or a class when expanded.

TRBV30	few	NA	TRBJ1-4	CAWSVPDHRSTNEKLFF	TGTGCCTGGAGTGTACCAGACCATCGGAGCACTAATGAAAAACTGTTTTTT
TRBV28	NA	TRBD2	TRBJ2-1	CASSPFLAEYNEQFF	TGTGCCAGCAGCCCTTTTCTAGCGGAATACAATGAGCAGTTCTTC
TRBV2	NA	NA	TRBJ2-5	CASSEFGAGQETQYF	TGTGCCAGCAGTGAATTCGGAGCTGGCCAAGAGACCCAGTACTTC
TRBV7-7	NA	NA	TRBJ2-7	CASSLGGTELGYEQYF	TGTGCCAGCAGCTTGGGCGGGACCGAACTGGGCTACGAGCAGTACTTC
TRBV5-4	NA	TRBD2	TRBJ2-7	CASSFSGSRYEQYF	TGTGCCAGCAGCTTTAGCGGGAGTCGCTACGAGCAGTACTTC
TRBV30	NA	NA	TRBJ2-1	CARGRREFVNEQFF	TGTGCCCGGGGGCGGCGGGAGTTCGTCAATGAGCAGTTCTTC
TRBV15	NA	TRBD1	TRBJ1-3	CATSRDQAGGQRSSGNTIYF	TGTGCCACCAGCAGAGATCAGGCAGGGGGCCAAAGAAGTTCTGGAAACACCATATATTTT
TRBV10-3	NA	TRBD2	TRBJ2-1	CAIKAASGSGEQFF	TGTGCCATCAAGGCCGCTAGCGGGAGCGGTGAGCAGTTCTTC
TRBV6-6	NA	TRBD1	TRBJ1-2	CASRLQGNYGYTF	TGTGCCAGCAGACTACAGGGGAACTATGGCTACACCTTC
TRBV30	NA	NA	TRBJ1-5	CAWSVQGDQPQHF	TGTGCCTGGAGTGTACAAGGAGATCAGCCCCAGCATTTT
TRBV19	NA	NA	TRBJ1-3	CASSHPQQKFSGNTIYF	TGTGCCAGTAGTCACCCCCAACAGAAGTTCTCTGGAAACACCATATATTTT
TRBV19	NA	NA	TRBJ1-1	CASSIQGWTEAFF	TGTGCCAGTAGTATTCAGGGGTGGACTGAAGCTTTCTTT
TRBV4-3	NA	NA	TRBJ2-7	CASSQDRGFSYEQYF	TGCGCCAGCAGCCAGGATAGAGGCTTCTCCTACGAGCAGTACTTC
TRBV6-5	NA	NA	TRBJ1-4	CASSYSAHNNEKLFF	TGTGCCAGCAGTTACTCGGCCCACAATAATGAAAAACTGTTTTTT
TRBV16	NA	NA	TRBJ2-1	CASSQFGGRGQFF	TGTGCCAGCAGCCAATTTGGAGGCCGTGGGCAGTTCTTC
TRBV28	NA	TRBD1	TRBJ2-1	CASSFRGTDSYNEQFF	TGTGCCAGCAGTTTTAGGGGGACAGATTCCTACAATGAGCAGTTCTTC
TRBV19	NA	NA	TRBJ1-3	CASSTRQSSGNTIYF	TGTGCCAGTAGTACTCGACAGAGCTCTGGAAACACCATATATTTT
TRBV5-1	NA	NA	TRBJ2-3	CASSGEDRTSTDTQYF	TGCGCCAGCAGCGGGGAGGACCGAACTAGCACAGATACGCAGTATTTT
TRBV7-6	NA	TRBD2	TRBJ2-1	CASSGYPGLAGESSYNEQFF	TGTGCCAGCAGCGGATATCCGGGACTAGCGGGAGAGTCCTCCTACAATGAGCAGTTCTTC
TRBV5-1	NA	NA	TRBJ2-6	CASSLAGSGAGANVLTF	TGCGCCAGCAGCTTGGCCGGATCAGGGGCTGGGGCCAACGTCCTGACTTTC
TRBV9	NA	TRBD2	TRBJ2-7	CASSVGLAPHEQYF	TGTGCCAGCAGCGTCGGACTAGCGCCTCACGAGCAGTACTTC
TRBV6-6	NA	NA	TRBJ2-4	CASSYGGTKNIQYF	TGTGCCAGCAGTTACGGGGGGACCAAAAACATTCAGTACTTC
TRBV7-2	NA	TRBD1	TRBJ1-5	CASSSQGTSNQPQHF	TGTGCCAGCAGCTCACAGGGGACTAGCAATCAGCCCCAGCATTTT
TRBV11-1	NA	NA	TRBJ2-2	CASMQGRHTGELFF	TGTGCCAGCATGCAGGGGCGTCACACCGGGGAGCTGTTTTTT
TRBV30	NA	NA	TRBJ1-1	CAWTPLREAFF	TGTGCCTGGACCCCCCTGCGAGAAGCTTTCTTT
TRBV28	NA	NA	TRBJ1-2	CASSLMAGKGYTF	TGTGCCAGCAGTTTAATGGCAGGCAAGGGCTACACCTTC
TRBV18	NA	NA	TRBJ1-5	CASSPRRYSNQPQHF	TGTGCCAGCTCACCGAGGCGGTATAGCAATCAGCCCCAGCATTTT
TRBV7-2	once	NA	TRBJ2-7	CASSHRIPYEQYF	TGTGCCAGCAGCCACAGGATACCCTACGAGCAGTACTTC
TRBV4-2	NA	NA	TRBJ2-3	CASSQEGGTRQRPLYTQYF	TGTGCCAGCAGCCAAGAAGGCGGGACTCGCCAAAGGCCCTTGTATACGCAGTATTTT
TRBV5-1	NA	TRBD1	TRBJ1-1	CASSLGQGVETEAFF	TGCGCCAGCAGCTTGGGACAGGGGGTTGAGACTGAAGCTTTCTTT
TRBV5-6	NA	TRBD2	TRBJ2-1	CASRGLAGNEQFF	TGTGCCAGCAGGGGACTAGCGGGAAATGAGCAGTTCTTC
TRBV7-2	NA	TRBD1	TRBJ1-1	CASSMGDRRFTEAFF	TGTGCCAGCAGCATGGGGGACAGACGTTTCACTGAAGCTTTCTTT
TRBV18	once	TRBD2	TRBJ2-5	CASSPVAPGLAGDETQYF	TGTGCCAGCTCACCAGTGGCCCCGGGACTAGCGGGAGACGAGACCCAGTACTTC
TRBV28	NA	NA	TRBJ2-7	CASSLSGLEQYF	TGTGCCAGCAGTTTGTCAGGGCTCGAGCAGTACTTC
TRBV14	NA	TRBD2	TRBJ2-1	CASSQAGGYNEQFF	TGTGCCAGCAGCCAAGCCGGGGGGTACAATGAGCAGTTCTTC
TRBV29-1	NA	NA	TRBJ1-1	CSVLTFNTEAFF	TGCAGCGTTTTGACATTTAACACTGAAGCTTTCTTT
TRBV14	NA	NA	TRBJ2-5	CASSQDGATGRTQYF	TGTGCCAGCAGCCAAGATGGGGCTACCGGCCGGACCCAGTACTTC
TRBV19	NA	NA	TRBJ2-5	CASSRGGEQYF	TGTGCCAGTAGCAGGGGTGGTGAGCAGTACTTC
TRBV5-1	NA	NA	TRBJ2-7	CASSGGGAGSNEQYF	TGCGCCAGCAGCGGGGGCGGAGCGGGATCCAACGAGCAGTACTTC
TRBV18	NA	TRBD1	TRBJ1-1	CASSPLGQGGFTEAFF	TGTGCCAGCTCACCACTAGGACAGGGGGGATTCACTGAAGCTTTCTTT
TRBV6-1	NA	NA	TRBJ2-5	CASSSIGRETQYF	TGTGCCAGCAGCTCGATTGGTCGGGAGACCCAGTACTTC
TRBV29-1	NA	NA	TRBJ1-5	CSVGRGAHQPQHF	TGCAGCGTTGGACGGGGGGCCCATCAGCCCCAGCATTTT
TRBV5-1	NA	NA	TRBJ1-1	CASNRGWNTEAFF	TGCGCCAGCAACCGGGGGTGGAACACTGAAGCTTTCTTT
TRBV11-2	NA	TRBD1	TRBJ1-1	CASSGRDRGEAFF	TGTGCCAGCAGCGGCCGGGACAGGGGAGAAGCTTTCTTT
TRBV11-2	NA	TRBD2	TRBJ2-2	CASSLGGLAGGRTGELFF	TGTGCCAGCAGCTTAGGGGGACTAGCGGGAGGGCGCACCGGGGAGCTGTTTTTT
TRBV29-1	NA	TRBD1	TRBJ2-5	CSGGQGLETQYF	TGCAGCGGTGGACAGGGATTGGAGACCCAGTACTTC
TRBV18	NA	TRBD2	TRBJ2-7	CASSPMGGINEQYF	TGTGCCAGCTCACCCATGGGAGGGATTAACGAGCAGTACTTC
TRBV30	NA	NA	TRBJ1-3	CAWSHSGNTIYF	TGTGCCTGGAGTCACTCTGGAAACACCATATATTTT
TRBV28	NA	TRBD2	TRBJ2-1	CASRGTSDLNEQFF	TGTGCCAGCAGAGGGACTAGCGATCTCAATGAGCAGTTCTTC
TRBV10-3	NA	NA	TRBJ1-2	CASWTDRTNYGYTF	TGTGCCTCTTGGACAGATCGGACTAACTATGGCTACACCTTC
TRBV10-3	NA	TRBD2	TRBJ2-7	CAISESVQRGAYEQYF	TGTGCCATCAGTGAGTCCGTGCAGCGGGGGGCTTACGAGCAGTACTTC
TRBV6-1	NA	NA	TRBJ1-1	CASTGPLGTEAFF	TGTGCCAGCACAGGGCCGTTGGGCACTGAAGCTTTCTTT
TRBV5-1	NA	TRBD1	TRBJ1-2	CASSLQGGYGYTF	TGCGCCAGCAGCCTCCAGGGGGGCTATGGCTACACCTTC
TRBV5-8	NA	TRBD1	TRBJ1-6	CASFPRGQSYNSPLHF	TGTGCCAGCTTCCCCAGGGGACAGTCCTATAATTCACCCCTCCACTTT
TRBV9	NA	TRBD2	TRBJ2-2	CASSRGGYNTGELFF	TGTGCCAGCAGCCGGGGGGGGTACAACACCGGGGAGCTGTTTTTT
TRBV5-6	few	TRBD1	TRBJ1-1	CASSFARTGYMNTEAFF	TGTGCCAGCAGCTTTGCCAGGACAGGATACATGAACACTGAAGCTTTCTTT